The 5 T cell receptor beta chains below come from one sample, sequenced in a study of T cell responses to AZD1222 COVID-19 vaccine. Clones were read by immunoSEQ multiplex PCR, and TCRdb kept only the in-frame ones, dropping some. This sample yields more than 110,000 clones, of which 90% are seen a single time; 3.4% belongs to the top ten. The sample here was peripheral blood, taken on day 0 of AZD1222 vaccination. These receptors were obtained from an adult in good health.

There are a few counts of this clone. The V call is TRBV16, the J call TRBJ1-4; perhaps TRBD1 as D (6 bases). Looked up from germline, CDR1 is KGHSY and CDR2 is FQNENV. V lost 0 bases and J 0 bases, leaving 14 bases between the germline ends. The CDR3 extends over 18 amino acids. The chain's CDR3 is CASSQSAGGLATNEKLFF. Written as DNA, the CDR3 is TGTGCCAGCAGCCAATCGGCGGGGGGCTTAGCAACTAATGAAAAACTGTTTTTT.

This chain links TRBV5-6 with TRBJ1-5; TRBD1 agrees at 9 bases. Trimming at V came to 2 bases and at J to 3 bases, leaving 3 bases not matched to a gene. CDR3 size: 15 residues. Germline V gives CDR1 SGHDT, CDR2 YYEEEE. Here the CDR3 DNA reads TGTGCCAGCAGCTTCGGACAGGGGAACAATCAGCCCCAGCATTTT. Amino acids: CASSFGQGNNQPQHF.

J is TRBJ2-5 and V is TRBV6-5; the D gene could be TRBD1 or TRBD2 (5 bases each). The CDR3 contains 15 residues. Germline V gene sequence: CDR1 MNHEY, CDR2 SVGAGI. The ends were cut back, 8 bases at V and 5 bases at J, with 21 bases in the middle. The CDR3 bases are TGTGCCAGCGGGCCCAATTGGGACCGGTTGGAGACCCAGTACTTC. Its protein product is CASGPNWDRLETQYF.

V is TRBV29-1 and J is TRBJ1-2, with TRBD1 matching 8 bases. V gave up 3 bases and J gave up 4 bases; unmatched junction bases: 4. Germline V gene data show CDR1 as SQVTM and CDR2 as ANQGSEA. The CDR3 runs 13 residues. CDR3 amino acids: CSVEDRVSYGYTF. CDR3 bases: TGCAGCGTTGAGGACAGGGTTAGCTATGGCTACACCTTC. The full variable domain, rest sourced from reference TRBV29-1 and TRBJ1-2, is SAVISQKPSRDICQRGTSLTIQCQVDSQVTMMFWYRQQPGQSLTLIATANQGSEATYESGFVIDKFPISRPNLTFSTLTVSNMSPEDSSIYLCSVEDRVSYGYTFGSGTRLTVV.

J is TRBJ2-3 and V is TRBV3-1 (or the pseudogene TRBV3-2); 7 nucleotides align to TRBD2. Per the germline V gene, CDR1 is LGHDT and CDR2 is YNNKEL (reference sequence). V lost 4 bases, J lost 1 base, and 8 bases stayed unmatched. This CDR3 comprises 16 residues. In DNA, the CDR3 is TGTGCCAGCAGCCGAAGACTAGCCTTGGGCACAGATACGCAGTATTTT. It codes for CASSRRLALGTDTQYF.